The TCR beta chain under discussion was sequenced for a study of T-cell reconstitution after alpha-beta-depleted transplantation in children (dated by TCRdb to 2016 to 2017). Regarding the research as a whole: Using TCR repertoire profiling, the study quantitatively followed how T-cell immune reconstitution unfolded in children after TCRalphabeta/CD19-depleted allogeneic hematopoietic cell transplantation. The research as a whole found: The apparently early alphabetaT-cell count recovery about two months after transplant was reportedly dependent on only several hundred rapidly expanded clones derived from non-depleted graft cells. Over the following months the frequencies of hyperexpanded clones went down, and after one year T-cell counts and TCRbeta diversity were mostly credited to newly produced T cells. In some patients, the high TCRbeta diversity seen at day 60 was put down to recipient T cells and intrathymic progenitors that had survived conditioning.

The library was made by PCR. The run used an Illumina HiSeq 2500. TCR libraries were prepared with molecular barcoding, using unique molecular identifiers to normalize TCRbeta repertoire quantification. The public reads were run again by TCRdb, first through fastp at Q25 and then through MiXCR, and only productive beta chains were kept. Every entry covers one CDR3 protein and lists the most common genes and DNA from its rows. Recorded for this sample are 580,000 or so distinct CDR3 sequences; under 25% of them occurred a single time. The top ten clonotypes cover 13% to 15% of the sample. From cysteine to phenylalanine, the CDR3 is 14 amino acids long. Only the CDR3 region is kept as DNA, spanning 42 bases read in frame from base 1. The V and J ends are trimmed by 5 bases and 2 bases, leaving 13 bases between them. Reading the germline V gene (reference sequence) gives CDR1 SEHNR and CDR2 FQNEAQ. The intended sense of this specimen's treatment or condition label: allogeneic hematopoietic cell transplantation with graft depleted of TCRalphabeta T cells and CD19 B cells. Transplant recipients were children who received TCRalphabeta/CD19-depleted allogeneic hematopoietic cell grafts.

For this clonotype: The antigen it recognizes is unknown. No base quality values were provided; no much bigger clone lies one nucleotide off.

The sequenced sample was PBMCs, mostly from graft donor cells, obtained 360 days after TCRalphabeta/CD19-depleted stem cell transplant. The sequence links TRBV7-9 to TRBJ2-7; the best D guess is TRBD1, with 6 bases matching. This clonotype was sampled from a boy under three years old who had a stem cell transplant for acute myeloid leukemia, so the T cells may come from the graft donor. Here the CDR3 is given as CASSDRDIAYEQYF. The DNA sequence follows: TGTGCCAGCAGCGACCGGGACATAGCCTACGAGCAGTACTTC. When the CDR3 is completed using the reference TRBV7-9 and TRBJ2-7 genes on either side, the full variable domain is DTGVSQNPRHKITKRGQNVTFRCDPISEHNRLYWYRQTLGQGPEFLTYFQNEAQLEKSRLLSDRFSAERPKGSFSTLEIQRTEQGDSAMYLCASSDRDIAYEQYFGPGTRLTVT.